This T cell receptor beta chain originates from a study of blood T cell repertoires in COVID-19. Background on the study: COVID-19 samples from acute and convalescent phases originated in the United States, Italy and Spain. The analysed material was cDNA or gDNA that came from T cells, B-cell-depleted T cells, or PBMCs.

V was clipped by 4 bases and J by 1 base, with 7 bases between them. Germline loops: CDR1 LGHDT, CDR2 YNNKEL (reference sequence). The CDR3 spans 13 residues. Original analysis: Amplification with reference gene primers provided the estimates of nucleated cell counts. Profiled with immunoSEQ multiplex PCR; TCRdb holds only in-frame clones, not every one. V and J calls and clone size come straight from that table; D and trimming were deduced from the DNA. The sample holds 150,000 or so clones, about four fifths seen once. This clone was seen a single time. This rearrangement joins TRBV3-1 (or the pseudogene TRBV3-2) to TRBJ1-1; the D is unclear. Material for sequencing was peripheral blood. This receptor was obtained from a human donor with acute or convalescent COVID-19. The donor label of this sample is uncertain. DNA for the CDR3: TGTGCCAGCAGCCCGCGGGGGAACACTGAAGCTTTCTTT. This translates into CASSPRGNTEAFF.